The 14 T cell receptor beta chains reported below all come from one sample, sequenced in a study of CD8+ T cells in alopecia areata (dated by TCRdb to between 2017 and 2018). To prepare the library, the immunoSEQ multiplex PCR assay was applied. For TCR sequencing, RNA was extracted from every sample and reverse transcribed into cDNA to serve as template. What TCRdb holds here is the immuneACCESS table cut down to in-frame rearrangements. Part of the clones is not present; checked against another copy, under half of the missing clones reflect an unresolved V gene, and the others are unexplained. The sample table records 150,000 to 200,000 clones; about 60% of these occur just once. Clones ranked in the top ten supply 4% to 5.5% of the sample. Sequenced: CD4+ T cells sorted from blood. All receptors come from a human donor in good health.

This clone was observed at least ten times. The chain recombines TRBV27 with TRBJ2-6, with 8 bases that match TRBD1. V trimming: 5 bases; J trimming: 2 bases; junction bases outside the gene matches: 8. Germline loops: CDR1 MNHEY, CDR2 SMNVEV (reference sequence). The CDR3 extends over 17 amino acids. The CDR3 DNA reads TGTGCCAGCAGTCCTCGGTCCAGGGGGCCTGGGGCCAACGTCCTGACTTTC. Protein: CASSPRSRGPGANVLTF.

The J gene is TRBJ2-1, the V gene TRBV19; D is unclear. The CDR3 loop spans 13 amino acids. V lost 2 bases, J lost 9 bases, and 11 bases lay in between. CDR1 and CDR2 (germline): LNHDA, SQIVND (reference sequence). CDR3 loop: CASSIPESGEQFF. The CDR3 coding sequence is TGTGCCAGTAGTATACCCGAGTCCGGTGAGCAGTTCTTC.

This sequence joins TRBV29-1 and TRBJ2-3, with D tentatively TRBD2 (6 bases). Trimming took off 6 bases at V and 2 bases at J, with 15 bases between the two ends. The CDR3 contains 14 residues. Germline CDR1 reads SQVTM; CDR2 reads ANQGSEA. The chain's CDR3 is CSVLGLGSTDTQYF. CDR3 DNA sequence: TGCAGCGTACTGGGACTCGGGTCCACAGATACGCAGTATTTT.

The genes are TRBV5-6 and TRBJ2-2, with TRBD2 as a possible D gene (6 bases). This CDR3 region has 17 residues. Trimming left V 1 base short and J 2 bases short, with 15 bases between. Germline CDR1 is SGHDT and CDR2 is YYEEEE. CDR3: CASSLFFGGTNTGELFF. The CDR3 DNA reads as TGTGCCAGCAGCTTGTTCTTCGGGGGAACAAACACCGGGGAGCTGTTTTTT.

Here the CDR3 DNA reads TGCGCCAGCAGCCAAGTTTCAGGGTTTGAAGCCGGGGAGCTGTTTTTT. The encoded protein is CASSQVSGFEAGELFF. The chain has TRBV4-1 and TRBJ2-2; D perhaps matches TRBD1 (5 bases). V was pared by 1 base and J by 6 bases, with 15 bases between. This CDR3 contains 16 residues. Germline V lookup: CDR1 MGHRA, CDR2 YSYEKL.

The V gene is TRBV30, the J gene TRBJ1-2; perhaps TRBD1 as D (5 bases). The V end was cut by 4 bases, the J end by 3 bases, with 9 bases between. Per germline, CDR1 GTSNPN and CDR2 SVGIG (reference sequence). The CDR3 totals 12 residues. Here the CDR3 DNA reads TGTGCCTGGATGGGGGACTACTATGGCTACACCTTC. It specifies CAWMGDYYGYTF. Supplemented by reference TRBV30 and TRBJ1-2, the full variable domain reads SQTIHQWPATLVQPVGSPLSLECTVEGTSNPNLYWYRQAAGRGLQLLFYSVGIGQISSEVPQNLSASRPQDRQFILSSKKLLLSDSGFYLCAWMGDYYGYTFGSGTRLTVV.

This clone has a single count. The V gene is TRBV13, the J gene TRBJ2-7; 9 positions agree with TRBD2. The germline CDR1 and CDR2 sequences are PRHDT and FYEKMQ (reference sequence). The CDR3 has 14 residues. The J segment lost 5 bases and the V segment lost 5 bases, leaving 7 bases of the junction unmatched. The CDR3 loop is CASSLNSGSHEQYF. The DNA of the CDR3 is TGTGCCAGCAGCCTTAATAGCGGGAGTCACGAGCAGTACTTC.

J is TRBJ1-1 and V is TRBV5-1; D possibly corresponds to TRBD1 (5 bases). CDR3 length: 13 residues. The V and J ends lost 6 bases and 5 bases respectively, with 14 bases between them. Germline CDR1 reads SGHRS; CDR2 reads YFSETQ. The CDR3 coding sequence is TGCGCCAGCAAGGTTCCTGGGGGGACTGAAGCTTTCTTT. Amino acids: CASKVPGGTEAFF.

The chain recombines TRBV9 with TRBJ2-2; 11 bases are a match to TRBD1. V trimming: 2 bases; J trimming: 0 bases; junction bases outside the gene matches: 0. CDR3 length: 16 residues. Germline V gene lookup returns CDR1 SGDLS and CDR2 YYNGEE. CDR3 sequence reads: CASSVGQGANTGELFF. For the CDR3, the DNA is TGTGCCAGCAGCGTGGGACAGGGGGCGAACACCGGGGAGCTGTTTTTT. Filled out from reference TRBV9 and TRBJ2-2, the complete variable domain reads DSGVTQTPKHLITATGQRVTLRCSPRSGDLSVYWYQQSLDQGLQFLIQYYNGEERAKGNILERFSAQQFPDLHSELNLSSLELGDSALYFCASSVGQGANTGELFFGEGSRLTVL.

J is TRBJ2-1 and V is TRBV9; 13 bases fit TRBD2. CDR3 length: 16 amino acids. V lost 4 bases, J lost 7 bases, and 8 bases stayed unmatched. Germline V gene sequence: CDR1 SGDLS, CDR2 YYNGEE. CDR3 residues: CASSLWTSGSGNEQFF. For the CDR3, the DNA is TGTGCCAGCAGCTTATGGACTAGCGGGAGCGGTAATGAGCAGTTCTTC.

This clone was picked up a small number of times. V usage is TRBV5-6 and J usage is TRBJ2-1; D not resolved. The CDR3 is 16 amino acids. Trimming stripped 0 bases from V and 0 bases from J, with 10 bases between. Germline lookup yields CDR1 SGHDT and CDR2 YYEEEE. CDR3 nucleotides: TGTGCCAGCAGCTTGGAACACCAGAGCTCCTACAATGAGCAGTTCTTC. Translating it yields CASSLEHQSSYNEQFF.

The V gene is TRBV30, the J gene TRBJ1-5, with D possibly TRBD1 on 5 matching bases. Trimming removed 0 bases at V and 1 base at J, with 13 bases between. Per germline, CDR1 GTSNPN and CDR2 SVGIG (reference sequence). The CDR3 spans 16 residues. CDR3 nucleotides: TGTGCCTGGAGTGTACGTGGGGGGTTCAGCAATCAGCCCCAGCATTTT. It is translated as CAWSVRGGFSNQPQHF.

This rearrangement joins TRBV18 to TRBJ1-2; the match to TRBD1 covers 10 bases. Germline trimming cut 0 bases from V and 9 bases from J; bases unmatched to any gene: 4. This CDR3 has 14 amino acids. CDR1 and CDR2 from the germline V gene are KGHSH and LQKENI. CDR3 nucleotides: TGTGCCAGCTCACCACCGGGGACAGGGGTACGCTACACCTTC. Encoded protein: CASSPPGTGVRYTF.

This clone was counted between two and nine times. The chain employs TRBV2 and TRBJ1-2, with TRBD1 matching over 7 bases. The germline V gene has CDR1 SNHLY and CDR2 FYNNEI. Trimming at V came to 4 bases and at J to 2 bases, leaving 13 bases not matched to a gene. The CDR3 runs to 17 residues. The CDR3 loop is CASSAQGRPSGNYGYTF. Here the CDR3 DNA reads TGTGCCAGCAGTGCACAGGGGCGACCGAGTGGAAACTATGGCTACACCTTC.